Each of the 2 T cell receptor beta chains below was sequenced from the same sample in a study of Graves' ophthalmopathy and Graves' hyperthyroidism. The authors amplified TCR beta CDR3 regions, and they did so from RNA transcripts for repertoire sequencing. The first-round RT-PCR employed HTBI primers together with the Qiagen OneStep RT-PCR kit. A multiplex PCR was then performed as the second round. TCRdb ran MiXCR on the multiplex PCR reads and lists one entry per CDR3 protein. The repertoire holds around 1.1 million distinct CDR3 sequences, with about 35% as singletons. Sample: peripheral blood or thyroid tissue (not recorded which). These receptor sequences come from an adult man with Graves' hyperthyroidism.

CDR3 in amino acids: CASSERPPGVEETQYF. The CDR3 coding sequence is TGTGCCAGCAGTGAAAGACCCCCAGGCGTCGAGGAGACCCAGTACTTC. The chain recombines TRBV25-1 with TRBJ2-5; D is uncertain. Trimming removed 2 bases at V and 5 bases at J, with 18 bases between. CDR1 is MGHDK and CDR2 is SYGVNS in the germline V gene. The CDR3 runs to 16 residues.

The CDR3 bases are TGTGCCAGCAGTCCAGGAGACTATAATGAAAAACTGTTTTTT. As protein: CASSPGDYNEKLFF. This chain connects TRBV9 to TRBJ1-4; D unresolved. Trimming took 5 bases from V and 4 from J, leaving 12 bases between them. The germline CDR1 and CDR2 sequences are SGDLS and YYNGEE. CDR3 length: 14 amino acids.